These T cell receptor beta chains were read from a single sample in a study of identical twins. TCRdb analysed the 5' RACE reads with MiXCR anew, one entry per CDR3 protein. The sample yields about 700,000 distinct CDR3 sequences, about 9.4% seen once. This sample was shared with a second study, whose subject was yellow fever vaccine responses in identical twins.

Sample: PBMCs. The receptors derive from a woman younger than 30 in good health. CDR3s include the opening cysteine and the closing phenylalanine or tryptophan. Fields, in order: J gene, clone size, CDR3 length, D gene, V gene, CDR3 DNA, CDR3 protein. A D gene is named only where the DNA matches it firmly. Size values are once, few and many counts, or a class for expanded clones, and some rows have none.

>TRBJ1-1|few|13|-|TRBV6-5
TGTGCCAGCAGTTACCTCAGGGACACTGAAGCTTTCTTT
CASSYLRDTEAFF
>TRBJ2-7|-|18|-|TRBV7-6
TGTGCCAGCAGCTTATTCCCCGGGGGGCAGGGGGTCATTTACGAGCAGTACTTC
CASSLFPGGQGVIYEQYF
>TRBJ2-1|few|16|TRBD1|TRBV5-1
TGCGCCAGCAGCTTGTTTGGGACAGGGTCATACAATGAGCAGTTCTTC
CASSLFGTGSYNEQFF
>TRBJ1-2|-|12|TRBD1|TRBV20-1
TGCAGTGCTACAGGGGACAGCTATGGCTACACCTTC
CSATGDSYGYTF
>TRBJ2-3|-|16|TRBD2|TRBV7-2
TGTGCCAGCAGTCGGACTAGCGGGAGGGCCACAGATACGCAGTATTTT
CASSRTSGRATDTQYF
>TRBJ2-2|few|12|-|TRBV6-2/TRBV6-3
TGTGCCAGCATGCAGAGCACCGGGGAGCTGTTTTTT
CASMQSTGELFF
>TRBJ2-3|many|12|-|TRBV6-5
TGTGCCAGCAGTTACCCAGCAGATACGCAGTATTTT
CASSYPADTQYF
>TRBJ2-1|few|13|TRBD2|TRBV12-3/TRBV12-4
TGTGCCAGCAGTTTAGAAGCGGGAGACCGAGGGTTCTTC
CASSLEAGDRGFF
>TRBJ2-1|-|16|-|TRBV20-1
TGCAGTGCTAGAGATCCTTCGGGCCCGCCGGATAATGAGCAGTTCTTC
CSARDPSGPPDNEQFF
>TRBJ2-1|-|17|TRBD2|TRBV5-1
TGCGCCAGCAGCTGGACTCTAGCGGGAGGCTCCTACAATGAGCAGTTCTTC
CASSWTLAGGSYNEQFF
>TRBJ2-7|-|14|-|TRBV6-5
TGTGCCAGCAGGTACAGGGTGGCCTCCTACGAGCAGTACTTC
CASRYRVASYEQYF
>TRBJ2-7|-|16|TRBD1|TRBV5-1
TGCGCCAGCAGCTTAGCCGGGACAGCAAACTCCTACGAGCAGTACTTC
CASSLAGTANSYEQYF
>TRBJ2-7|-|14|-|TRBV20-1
TGCAGTGCTAGAGATAGGGCGCGGCCCTACGAGCAGTACTTC
CSARDRARPYEQYF
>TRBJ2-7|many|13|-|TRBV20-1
TGCAGTGCTAGAGACTGGGCATCCTACGAGCAGTACTTC
CSARDWASYEQYF
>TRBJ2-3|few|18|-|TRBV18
TGTGCCAGCTCACCTGGTGAACCGAGGGTATTTATCACAGATACGCAGTATTTT
CASSPGEPRVFITDTQYF
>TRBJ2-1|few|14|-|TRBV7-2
TGTGCCAGCAGCCCAGGGGGAGGCTACAATGAGCAGTTCTTC
CASSPGGGYNEQFF
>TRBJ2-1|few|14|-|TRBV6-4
TGTGCCAGCAGAAGACAGAGCTCCTACAATGAGCAGTTCTTC
CASRRQSSYNEQFF
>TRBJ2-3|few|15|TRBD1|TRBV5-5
TGTGCCAGCAGCGCAATTCAGGGGGGCACAGATACGCAGTATTTT
CASSAIQGGTDTQYF
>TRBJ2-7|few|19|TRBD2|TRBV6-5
TGTGCCAGCAGTTTCTCGTCACTCGGTCAGGGAGGGAACTCCTACGAGCAGTACTTC
CASSFSSLGQGGNSYEQYF
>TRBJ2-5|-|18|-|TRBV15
TGTGCCACCAGCAAGAGATTAGGGCCAGGGAAGAGACAAGAGACCCAGTACTTC
CATSKRLGPGKRQETQYF
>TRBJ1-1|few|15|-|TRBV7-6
TGTGCCAGCAGCCCTCGACAGGTGGGGAACACTGAAGCTTTCTTT
CASSPRQVGNTEAFF
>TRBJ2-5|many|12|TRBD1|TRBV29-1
TGCAGCGTACGACAGGGGCAAGAGACCCAGTACTTC
CSVRQGQETQYF
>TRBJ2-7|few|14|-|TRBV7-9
TGTGCCAGCAGCTTAGGAACGGGACAAATGGGTCAGTACTTC
CASSLGTGQMGQYF
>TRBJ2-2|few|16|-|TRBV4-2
TGTGCCAGCAGCCAAGGCCGTGGAGCTTTGACCGGGGAGCTGTTTTTT
CASSQGRGALTGELFF
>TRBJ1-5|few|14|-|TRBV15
TGTGCCACCAGCAGAAATAGGGGGGGAAAGAGCCAGCATTTT
CATSRNRGGKSQHF
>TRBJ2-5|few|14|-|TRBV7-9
TGTGCCAGCAGCAAAGGACGCGGCCAAGAGACCCAGTACTTC
CASSKGRGQETQYF
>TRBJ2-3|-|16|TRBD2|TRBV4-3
TGCGCCAGCAGCCAGAACCGCGGGGGGAAGGCAGATACGCAGTATTTT
CASSQNRGGKADTQYF
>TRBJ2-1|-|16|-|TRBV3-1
TGTGCCAGCAGCCCAGAACTTAGCAGAACATACAATGAGCAGTTCTTC
CASSPELSRTYNEQFF
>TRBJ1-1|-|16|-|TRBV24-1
TGTGCCACCAGTGGCGCAGAAACAGGGATCAACACTGAAGCTTTCTTT
CATSGAETGINTEAFF
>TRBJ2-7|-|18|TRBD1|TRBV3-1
TGTGCCATCAGTTCACTTCCCTTCCCGGGACAGGGGGCGCTTGAGCAGTACTTC
CAISSLPFPGQGALEQYF
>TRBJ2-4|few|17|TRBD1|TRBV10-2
TGCGCCAGCAGTGGGGACAGGTGGGGATTAGCCAAAAACATTCAGTACTTC
CASSGDRWGLAKNIQYF
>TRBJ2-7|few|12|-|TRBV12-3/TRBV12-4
TGTGCCAGCAGTTCTTTAGTTCCCGAGCAGTACTTC
CASSSLVPEQYF
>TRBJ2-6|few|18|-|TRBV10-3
TGTGCCATCGGACGTGGGGCAGAAGGCCTTTCTGGGGCCAACGTCCTGACTTTC
CAIGRGAEGLSGANVLTF
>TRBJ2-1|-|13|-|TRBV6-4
TGTGCCAGCAGTCTCTGGGACTGGAATGAGCAGTTCTTC
CASSLWDWNEQFF
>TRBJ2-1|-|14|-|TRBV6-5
TGTGCCAGCAGTTATCCGGACCTCTCCGATGAGCAGTTCTTC
CASSYPDLSDEQFF
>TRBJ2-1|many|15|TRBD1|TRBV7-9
TGTGCCAGCAGGCAGATAACCGGGACAGGGAGTGAGCAGTTCTTC
CASRQITGTGSEQFF
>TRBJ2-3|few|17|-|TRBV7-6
TGTGCCAGCAGCCCAAGGATGGTAGGGCTTAGCACAGATACGCAGTATTTT
CASSPRMVGLSTDTQYF
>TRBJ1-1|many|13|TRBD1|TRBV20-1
TGCAGTGCTGCACAGGGGGTAGGCACTGAAGCTTTCTTT
CSAAQGVGTEAFF
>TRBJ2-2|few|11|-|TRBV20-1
TGCAGTGGTCCAAGCTGGGGGGAGCTGTTTTTT
CSGPSWGELFF
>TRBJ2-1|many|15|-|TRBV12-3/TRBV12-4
TGTGCCAGCAGGTCTGGGTTACAAGGGGACAATGAGCAGTTCTTC
CASRSGLQGDNEQFF
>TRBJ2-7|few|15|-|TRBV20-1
TGCAGTGCTAGAGGGGGCGGGGCCGATTCCTACGAGCAGTACTTC
CSARGGGADSYEQYF
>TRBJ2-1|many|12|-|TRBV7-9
TGTGCCAGCAGCTCTCTAGCTGATGAGCAGTTCTTC
CASSSLADEQFF
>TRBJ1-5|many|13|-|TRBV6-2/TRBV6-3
TGTGCCAGCAGTTACTTCGGGAATCAGCCCCAGCATTTT
CASSYFGNQPQHF
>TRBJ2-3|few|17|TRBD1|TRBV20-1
TGCAGTGCTCGGACAGGGGCGGTGTTGTGGGACACAGATACGCAGTATTTT
CSARTGAVLWDTDTQYF
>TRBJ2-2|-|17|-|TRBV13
TGTGCCAGCAGCTTAGATCGGTGGGGGGCCGACACCGGGGAGCTGTTTTTT
CASSLDRWGADTGELFF
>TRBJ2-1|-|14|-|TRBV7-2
TGTGCCAGCAGCCACCTAGGAGGGGGGAATGAGCAGTTCTTC
CASSHLGGGNEQFF
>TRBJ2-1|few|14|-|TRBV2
TGTGCCAGCATTCTAATCCCCGCAGGTAATGAGCAGTTCTTC
CASILIPAGNEQFF
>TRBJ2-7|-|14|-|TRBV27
TGTGCCAGCAGTTTATCGGGGACCTTTTACGAGCAGTACTTC
CASSLSGTFYEQYF
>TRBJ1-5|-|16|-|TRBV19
TGTGCCAGTAGTCCTGGGGTGGGGGGGCTTTGGCAGCCCCAGCATTTT
CASSPGVGGLWQPQHF
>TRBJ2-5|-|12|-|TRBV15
TGTGCCACCAGCAGAGATTTGGAGACCCAGTACTTC
CATSRDLETQYF
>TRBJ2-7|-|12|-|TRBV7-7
TGTGCCAAAAGCGATATTAACCACGAGCAGTACTTC
CAKSDINHEQYF
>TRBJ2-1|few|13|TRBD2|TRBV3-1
TGTGCCAGCAGCCAAGTCCTAGCGGGCCATCAGTTCTTC
CASSQVLAGHQFF
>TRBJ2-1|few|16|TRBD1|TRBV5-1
TGCGCCAGCAGCCTACAGGGGGCAGGGGGATACAATGAGCAGTTCTTC
CASSLQGAGGYNEQFF
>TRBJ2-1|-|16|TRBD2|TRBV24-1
TGTGCCACCAGTGATTCCCGGGAGCGGGAAGGGGATGAGCAGTTCTTC
CATSDSREREGDEQFF